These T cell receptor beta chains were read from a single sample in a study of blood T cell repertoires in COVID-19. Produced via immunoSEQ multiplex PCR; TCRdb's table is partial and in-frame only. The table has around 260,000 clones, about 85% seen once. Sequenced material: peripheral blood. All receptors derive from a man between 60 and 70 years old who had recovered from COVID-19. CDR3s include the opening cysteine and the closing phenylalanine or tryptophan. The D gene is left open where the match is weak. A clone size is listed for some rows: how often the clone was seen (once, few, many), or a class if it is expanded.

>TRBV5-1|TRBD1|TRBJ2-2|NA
TGCGCCAGCAGCCCGGGACAGGGTCCCGGGGAGCTGTTTTTT
CASSPGQGPGELFF
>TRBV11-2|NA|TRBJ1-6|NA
TGTGCCAGCAGCTTAGCGGTAGCCGAACCCCTCAAAAACCTCCACTTT
CASSLAVAEPLKNLHF
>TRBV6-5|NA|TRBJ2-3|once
TGTGCCACCAACGGACTGGGCACAGATACGCAGTATTTT
CATNGLGTDTQYF
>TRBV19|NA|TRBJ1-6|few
TGTGCCAGTAGTATACCAACAGAGTCACCCCTCCACTTT
CASSIPTESPLHF
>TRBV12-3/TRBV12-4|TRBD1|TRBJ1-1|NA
TGTGCCAGCACCACAGGGGTCCACACTGAAGCTTTCTTT
CASTTGVHTEAFF
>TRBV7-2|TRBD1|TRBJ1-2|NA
TGTGCCAGCAGCTTACGACAGGGTAACGGCTACACCTTC
CASSLRQGNGYTF
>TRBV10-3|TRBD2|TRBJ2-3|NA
TGTGCCATCAGCTTCTCTAGCGGGGCCACAGATACGCAGTATTTT
CAISFSSGATDTQYF
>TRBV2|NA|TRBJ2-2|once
TGTGCCAGCAACCCTCGGTCGCACACCGGGGAGCTGTTTTTT
CASNPRSHTGELFF
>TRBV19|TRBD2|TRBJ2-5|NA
TGTGCCAGTAGTGCCCAGACGCGGGGGGGCGGAGAGACCCAGTACTTC
CASSAQTRGGGETQYF
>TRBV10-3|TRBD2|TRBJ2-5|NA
TGTGCCATCAGTGAGTCCAGCGGGGGGGAAGGGACCCAGTACTTC
CAISESSGGEGTQYF
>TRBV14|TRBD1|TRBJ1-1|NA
TGTGCCAGCAGCCAGTCGGGACAGTCAATAAGGGCGGCTTTCTTT
CASSQSGQSIRAAFF
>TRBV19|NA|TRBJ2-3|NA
TGTGCCAGTAGTATAAAGGGCAGCCAGGGAGATACGCAGTATTTT
CASSIKGSQGDTQYF
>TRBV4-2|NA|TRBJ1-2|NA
TGTGCCAGCAGCCAAGAGCCAGGCCCCGCTAACTATGGCTACACCTTC
CASSQEPGPANYGYTF
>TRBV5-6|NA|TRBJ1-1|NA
TGTGCCAGCAGCTTGGGTCGACAGTTGAAGCTTTTCTTT
CASSLGRQLKLFF
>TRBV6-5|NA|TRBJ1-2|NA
TGTGCCAGCAGCGACAGGACAAACAACTATGGCTACACCTTC
CASSDRTNNYGYTF
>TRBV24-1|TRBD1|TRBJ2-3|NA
TGTGCCACCAGTGAAGGGGGCATAGATACGCAGTATTTT
CATSEGGIDTQYF
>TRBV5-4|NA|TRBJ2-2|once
TGTGCCAGCAGCCTTCAGGGCCCGAACACCGGGGAGCTGTTTTTT
CASSLQGPNTGELFF
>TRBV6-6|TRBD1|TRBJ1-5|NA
TGTGCCAGCAGTTACCCGACAGGGAACAATCAGCCCCAGCATTTT
CASSYPTGNNQPQHF
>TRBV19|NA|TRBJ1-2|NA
TGTGCCAGTAGTAAAGGGGCCCGGGAGTTGATGGGCTACACCTTC
CASSKGARELMGYTF
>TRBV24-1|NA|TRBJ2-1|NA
TGTGCCACCAGTGATTTTTCGGGGGGCAGGTACAATGAGCAGTTCTTC
CATSDFSGGRYNEQFF
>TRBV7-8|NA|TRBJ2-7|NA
TGTGCCAGCAGCCCAACGGCTGGCAGGTCCTACGAGCAGTACTTC
CASSPTAGRSYEQYF
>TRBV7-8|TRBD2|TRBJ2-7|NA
TGTGCCAGCAGCACCCGGACTAGCGGGGGGTCCTACGAGCAGTACTTC
CASSTRTSGGSYEQYF
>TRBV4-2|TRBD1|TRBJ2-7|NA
TGTGCCAGCAGCCAGGGGGACAGTCGCTACGAGCAGTACTTC
CASSQGDSRYEQYF
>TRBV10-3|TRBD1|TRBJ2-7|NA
TGTGCCATCAGTGAGCCCGGAGGTGGGACAGGGTCAAAGCGCTACGAGCAGTACTTC
CAISEPGGGTGSKRYEQYF
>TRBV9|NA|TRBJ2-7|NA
TGTGCCAGCAGCACAGGGTTAGCGACCTACGAGCAGTACTTC
CASSTGLATYEQYF
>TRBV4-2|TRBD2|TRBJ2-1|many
TGTGCCAGCAGCGAAGCGGGGGGACGTTACAATGAGCAGTTCTTC
CASSEAGGRYNEQFF
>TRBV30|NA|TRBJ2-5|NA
TGTGCCTGGAGTGTAAGAGGGTTAGAGACCCAGTACTTC
CAWSVRGLETQYF
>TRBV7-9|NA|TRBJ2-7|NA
TGTGCCAGCAGCGCACGCCGAGTCCCGGGGGAGCAGTACTTC
CASSARRVPGEQYF
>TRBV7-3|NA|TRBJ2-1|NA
TGTGCCAGCAGCCCCGTGGGGGCGGGGGCTTACAATGAGCAGTTCTTC
CASSPVGAGAYNEQFF
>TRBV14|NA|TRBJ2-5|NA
TGTGCCAGCAGCCGCAGACCGGGAGTGCTGCCACAAGAGACCCAGTACTTC
CASSRRPGVLPQETQYF
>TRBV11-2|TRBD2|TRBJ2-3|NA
TGTGCCAGCAGCTTACAGCGGGGGGCCTCAGATACGCAGTATTTT
CASSLQRGASDTQYF
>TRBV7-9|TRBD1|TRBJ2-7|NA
TGTGCCAGCAGTACCGCCGGGACAGGGGACCACGAGCAGTACTTC
CASSTAGTGDHEQYF
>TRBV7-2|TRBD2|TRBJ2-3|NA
TGTGCCAGCAGCTTAGCGCCCAGCGGGGCTTTGGATACGCAGTATTTT
CASSLAPSGALDTQYF
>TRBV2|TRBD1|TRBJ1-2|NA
TGTGCCAGCAGTACCAAAGGACAGGGGTTTTATGGCTACACCTTC
CASSTKGQGFYGYTF
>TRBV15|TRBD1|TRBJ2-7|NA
TGTGCCACCGGGGGACAGGCCCAGTACGAGCAGTACTTC
CATGGQAQYEQYF
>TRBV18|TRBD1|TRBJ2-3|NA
TGTGCCAGCTCCTCCGGACAGGGGAGCACAGATACGCAGTATTTT
CASSSGQGSTDTQYF
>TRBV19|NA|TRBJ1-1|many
TGTGCCAGTAGACCCTCCGGAGGGACTGAAGCTTTCTTT
CASRPSGGTEAFF
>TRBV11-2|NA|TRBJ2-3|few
TGTGCCAGCAGCCCCTCAGATACGCAGTATTTT
CASSPSDTQYF
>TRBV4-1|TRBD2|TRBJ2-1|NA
TGCGCCAGCAGCCAAGCGGAGGCGGGGGGCTACAATGAGCAGTTCTTC
CASSQAEAGGYNEQFF
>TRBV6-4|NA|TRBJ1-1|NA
TGTGCCAGCAGTGTGCCTACCCCCCGGGTCCGCCAAAAAATGAACACTGAAGCTTTCTTT
CASSVPTPRVRQKMNTEAFF
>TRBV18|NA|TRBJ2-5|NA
TGTGCCAGCTCACCACGTCTTGACAGTCTGAAGCAAGAGACCCAGTACTTC
CASSPRLDSLKQETQYF
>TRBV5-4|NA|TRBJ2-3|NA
TGTGCCAGCATGTCGTTGGCGGAGAGCACAGATACGCAGTATTTT
CASMSLAESTDTQYF
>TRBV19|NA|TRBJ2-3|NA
TGTGCCAGTACCCTCGGTAGCGGAGCTAGCACAGATACGCAGTATTTT
CASTLGSGASTDTQYF
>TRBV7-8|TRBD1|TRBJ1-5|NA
TGTGCCAGCAGCCGACAGGGCGTAGGCCAGCCCCAGCATTTT
CASSRQGVGQPQHF